The 20 T cell receptor beta chains reported below all come from one sample, sequenced in a study of T cells in Graves' hyperthyroidism and ophthalmopathy. There were TCR beta CDR3 regions amplified from RNA transcripts. With the HTBI primer set, the TCR CDR3 went through a first round of RT-PCR. TCRdb redid the calling of the multiplex PCR reads with MiXCR, one entry per CDR3 protein. The repertoire holds approximately 400,000 distinct CDR3 sequences, with approximately 17% as singletons. Sequenced material: blood. These receptors all stem from a man between 18 and 29 years old with Graves' ophthalmopathy.

The CDR3 here is CATSRGTGGASTDTQYF. For the CDR3, the DNA is TGTGCCACCAGTCGCGGGACAGGGGGTGCTAGCACAGATACGCAGTATTTT. V is TRBV24-1 and J is TRBJ2-3; 11 bases line up with TRBD1. Germline trimming cut 6 bases from V and 0 bases from J; bases unmatched to any gene: 7. Germline CDR1 reads KGHDR; CDR2 reads SFDVKD. This CDR3 spans 17 amino acids.

The chain is built from TRBV5-1 and TRBJ2-6, with D perhaps TRBD1 or TRBD2 (5 bases each). CDR1 and CDR2 from the germline V gene are SGHRS and YFSETQ. Trimming took 4 bases from V and 5 from J, leaving 22 bases between them. This CDR3 has 18 amino acids. The CDR3: CASSPGGTEVRRANVLTF. In DNA, the CDR3 is TGCGCCAGCAGCCCGGGTGGGACCGAGGTTAGAAGGGCCAACGTCCTGACTTTC.

The DNA of the CDR3 is TGTGCCAGCAGTGAAGCGGGGTACGTCCTGACTTTC. Protein product: CASSEAGYVLTF. This rearrangement joins TRBV6-1 to TRBJ2-6; D not certain. This CDR3 region has 12 residues. The V and J ends lost 0 bases and 11 bases respectively, with 5 bases between them. Germline lookup yields CDR1 MNHNS and CDR2 SASEGT.

V and J are TRBV6-1 and TRBJ1-2; TRBD1 is a possible D gene (5 bases). This CDR3 has 14 amino acids. The V end was cut by 8 bases, the J end by 7 bases, with 20 bases between. CDR1 and CDR2 from the germline V gene are MNHNS and SASEGT. CDR3 in DNA: TGTGCCAGCTTCCCAGGGTTAGTTGTTGGTGGCTACACCTTC. Translating it yields CASFPGLVVGGYTF.

This clonotype was found many times. V and J are TRBV3-1 and TRBJ2-2; D remains unclear. The CDR3 consists of 13 residues. V was clipped by 1 base and J by 5 bases, with 5 bases between them. Germline CDR1 and CDR2: LGHDT and YNNKEL (reference sequence). CDR3 protein: CASSQVATGELFF. The CDR3 DNA reads as TGTGCCAGCAGCCAAGTAGCTACCGGGGAGCTGTTTTTT.

This clonotype was counted many times. The J gene is TRBJ1-1, the V gene TRBV12-3 or TRBV12-4; 7 bases match TRBD1. This CDR3 is 15 amino acids long. The ends lost 5 bases at V and 5 bases at J; junction bases unmatched: 11. The CDR3 DNA follows: TGTGCCAGCAGTAACTCACAGGGGCTTAGGACTGAAGCTTTCTTT. This encodes CASSNSQGLRTEAFF.

The chain uses TRBV4-1 and TRBJ1-5; TRBD1 aligns across 8 bases. This CDR3 contains 16 residues. The germline V gene encodes CDR1 MGHRA and CDR2 YSYEKL. V was clipped by 1 base and J by 6 bases; unmatched bases: 8. The CDR3 loop is CASSQGTGGAVQPQHF. CDR3 bases: TGCGCCAGCAGCCAAGGAACAGGGGGAGCAGTTCAGCCCCAGCATTTT.

This clonotype was seen a handful of times. The chain recombines TRBV19 with TRBJ1-2; D perhaps matches TRBD1 (5 bases). Trimming removed 4 bases at V and 5 bases at J, with 14 bases between. The V gene's germline CDR1 is LNHDA and CDR2 SQIVND (reference sequence). The CDR3 loop spans 14 amino acids. The CDR3 DNA follows: TGTGCCAGTAGTACCGGGACGGCAGTATATGGCTACACCTTC. It yields the protein CASSTGTAVYGYTF.

This clonotype was recorded many times. The chain recombines TRBV6-5 with TRBJ2-7; 12 nucleotides line up with TRBD1. V shed 0 bases, J shed 1 base, and the junction held 16 bases outside the gene matches. CDR1 is MNHEY and CDR2 is SVGAGI in the germline V gene. CDR3 length equals 21 residues. The CDR3 DNA reads TGTGCCAGCAGTTACTCGCAAGGGACAGGGGGCTCTTCGGCTGGTTCCTACGAGCAGTACTTC. As protein: CASSYSQGTGGSSAGSYEQYF.

This clonotype was observed at least ten times. The rearrangement links TRBV7-9 to TRBJ1-1; 9 bases agree with TRBD1. The CDR3 has 12 residues. CDR1 and CDR2 (germline): SEHNR, FQNEAQ (reference sequence). V lost 6 bases to trimming and J lost 9 bases; unmatched junction nucleotides: 5. CDR3 DNA sequence: TGTGCCAGCAGTCCTACAGGGGGCCAAGCTTTCTTT. It is translated as CASSPTGGQAFF.

The rearrangement links TRBV14 to TRBJ2-7; D gene ambiguous. This CDR3 comprises 13 residues. The ends were cut back, 0 bases at V and 3 bases at J, with 6 bases in the middle. Per germline, CDR1 SGHDN and CDR2 FVKESK. For the CDR3, the DNA is TGTGCCAGCAGCCAAGACATCAGCTACGAGCAGTACTTC. Its translation is CASSQDISYEQYF.

This clonotype was observed many times. The V gene is TRBV12-3 or TRBV12-4, the J gene TRBJ1-1; D is possibly TRBD1 (6 bases). The CDR3 has 14 amino acids. V shed 6 bases and J shed 2 bases, with 13 bases lying between them. CDR3 amino acids: CASRSQGANTEAFF. Here the CDR3 DNA reads TGTGCCAGCAGATCACAGGGTGCAAACACTGAAGCTTTCTTT.

This clonotype appeared many times. The chain is built from TRBV20-1 and TRBJ2-2, with D maybe TRBD2 (5 bases). In germline, CDR1 is DFQATT, CDR2 SNEGSKA (reference sequence). V lost 6 bases, J lost 5 bases, and 16 bases lay in between. This CDR3 contains 14 residues. CDR3 in amino acids: CSAQRATQTGELFF. CDR3 in DNA: TGCAGTGCCCAGAGGGCCACGCAAACCGGGGAGCTGTTTTTT.

The rearrangement links TRBV6-1 to TRBJ2-3, with a possible D match to TRBD2 (5 bases). The CDR3 contains 13 residues. CDR1 and CDR2 from the germline V gene are MNHNS and SASEGT. V lost 6 bases, J lost 10 bases, and 17 bases lay in between. The CDR3 nucleotides read TGTGCCAGCAGCCGCGACGGAGGTTGGTCGCAGTATTTT. It specifies CASSRDGGWSQYF.

The chain uses TRBV27 and TRBJ1-4; 9 bases are shared with TRBD1. From germline, CDR1 is MNHEY and CDR2 SMNVEV (reference sequence). There are 13 residues in the CDR3. V trimming: 6 bases; J trimming: 10 bases; junction bases outside the gene matches: 6. The CDR3 region has the DNA TGTGCCAGCAGACAGGGGGCGCTTGGAAAACTGTTTTTT. Protein: CASRQGALGKLFF.

The table lists this clonotype with many counts. V gene TRBV19 combines with J gene TRBJ1-5; TRBD1 matches at 7 bases. Trimming removed 8 bases from V and 3 bases from J; junction bases left unmatched: 7. The CDR3 contains 14 residues. Germline V gene lookup returns CDR1 LNHDA and CDR2 SQIVND (reference sequence). The CDR3 here is CASDGTVINQPQHF. CDR3 nucleotide sequence: TGTGCCAGTGACGGGACAGTAATCAATCAGCCCCAGCATTTT.

This chain connects TRBV7-2 to TRBJ1-2; TRBD1 matches 10 bases. CDR1 is SGHTA and CDR2 is FQGNSA in the germline V gene. The V segment lost 4 bases and the J segment 6 bases; nucleotides outside the gene matches: 8. CDR3 length equals 15 residues. The CDR3, as DNA: TGTGCCAGCAGCTCCCCTGGGGGACAGGGGAATGGCTACACCTTC. Its protein product is CASSSPGGQGNGYTF.

This clonotype occurred many times. This chain links TRBV9 with TRBJ2-3; TRBD2 is a possible D gene (6 bases). The V end was cut by 0 bases, the J end by 1 base, with 15 bases between. This CDR3 comprises 17 residues. The germline V gene encodes CDR1 SGDLS and CDR2 YYNGEE. The CDR3: CASSVAQFGGGTDTQYF. In nucleotides, the CDR3 is TGTGCCAGCAGCGTAGCCCAGTTCGGCGGGGGCACAGATACGCAGTATTTT.

This chain joins TRBV5-4 and TRBJ2-5; tentatively, D is TRBD2 (5 bases). V dropped 4 bases and J dropped 2 bases, with 15 bases sitting between them. CDR3 size: 15 residues. Looked up from germline, CDR1 is SGHNT and CDR2 is YYREEE (reference sequence). CDR3 amino acids: CASSESGIPQETQYF. DNA of the CDR3: TGTGCCAGCAGCGAATCCGGGATCCCTCAAGAGACCCAGTACTTC.

Turning to this clonotype: A much larger clone differs by one base, so this may be a read error. J is TRBJ2-5 and V is TRBV20-1; D may be TRBD2 (7 bases). This CDR3 has 14 amino acids. V lost 7 bases, J lost 2 bases, and 17 bases lay in between. Per the germline V gene, CDR1 is DFQATT and CDR2 is SNEGSKA (reference sequence). The CDR3 sequence is CSVGGAAEQETQYF. In nucleotides, the CDR3 is TGCAGTGTTGGGGGGGCCGCCGAACAAGAGACCCAGTACTTC.